Included here is one T cell receptor beta chain sequence, with context. Its antigen remains unknown. In patients chosen for sequencing, flow cytometry had shown CD8+CD57+ cell expansion. Each patient had severe acquired aplastic anemia. Patients had not yet gotten any therapy when their blood was taken for sampling. The germline V gene encodes CDR1 SGHTA and CDR2 FQGTGA. Trimming cost V 2 bases and J 2 bases; bases outside gene matches: 7. This CDR3 comprises 18 residues. The data derive from a study of CD8+CD57+ T cells in acquired aplastic anemia. On the study more broadly: Yields of DNA that came from sorted CD4+ and CD8+ cells averaged roughly 3 ug. Study-level findings and limits: Patients and controls shared 25 to 35 CD8+ CDR3 sequences, highly expressed in patients.

Profiling of TCR beta VDJ combinations and CDR3 sequences used genomic DNA as template. TCRdb redid the calling of the reads with MiXCR, one entry per CDR3 protein. The data hold 250,000 or so distinct CDR3 sequences, with around 46% observed a single time. The TCR sequence derives from a human donor with aplastic anemia. Sequenced material: sorted CD4+, CD8+, or CD8+CD57+ T cells (not recorded which) from PBMCs. This chain links TRBV7-3 with TRBJ2-3; TRBD2 aligns across 13 bases. The CDR3 bases are TGTGCCAGCAGCTTAGGAATAGGACTAGCGGGGGTCACAGATACGCAGTATTTT. Protein: CASSLGIGLAGVTDTQYF.